This T cell receptor beta chain stems from a study of identical twins (dated by TCRdb to the mid-2010s). With respect to the entire study: TCR alpha and beta repertoires from monozygotic twins, unrelated adults of various ages and cord blood were deep-sequenced to test whether fetal clonotypes persist. To rule out contamination, replicate twin experiments were performed at different times with different library preparation protocols. Paper-wide results and their limitations: In beta out-of-frame sequences, excess twin sharing was weaker, because having fewer shared sequences lowered the signal-to-noise ratio. Zero-insertion analyses could be partly confounded by invariant T cells such as MAIT and iNKT, although diverse VJ usage argued against such confounding for most clonotypes. Because the same donors could not be followed over many years, the conclusions relied on cross-sectional statistical analysis. Recombination models systematically underestimated out-of-frame TCR alpha sharing in monozygotic twins but agreed with sharing between unrelated individuals. Abundant cord blood beta clonotypes carried fewer insertions; young adult naive repertoires showed a weaker similar trend, while memory repertoires showed none. Compared with coincidental sharing between unrelated individuals, an excess of low generation-probability sequences was observed among out-of-frame TCR alpha sequences shared between twins.

Every donor in the study was a healthy Caucasian. The twin cohort consisted of three pairs of female monozygotic twins, all aged 18 to 29 years. CD4+ and CD8+ T cell populations were isolated with positive isolation kits from Invitrogen. V loses 0 bases, J loses 4 bases, and the germline ends lie 8 bases apart. For CDR1 and CDR2, the germline V gene lists SGHRS and YFSETQ. The CDR3, from cysteine to phenylalanine, totals 13 residues. Only the CDR3 portion is preserved as DNA: 39 bases, with reading frame beginning at the first base. To prepare the library, 5' RACE was applied. The run used an Illumina HiSeq 2000. Template switching added a universal primer binding site, and the final cDNA carried a unique molecular identifier that allowed TCR cDNA molecules to be counted accurately. First-strand cDNA for TCR alpha and beta chains was synthesized from specific primers in the conserved constant-segment region. To control for contamination, every cDNA library was double barcoded, receiving both a SMART-Mk sample barcode and Illumina barcodes. Two successive PCR steps introduced TruSeq adapter sequences along with Illumina sample barcodes. The Illumina HiSeq platform was used with custom primers to sequence TCR alpha and beta cDNA libraries. As for the authors' bioinformatics: MiGEC processed the raw reads to extract unique molecular identifiers, while MiXCR was used to determine the CDR3 positions. Recombination models were inferred per individual with the repgenHMM and IGoR tools using an EM algorithm. The analysis of shared clonotypes was done with the tcR package in R, with sharing normalized by the product of cloneset sizes. Out-of-frame nonproductive sequences were analyzed to study raw recombination free of thymic and clonal selection effects. TCRdb applied fastp at Q25 and MiXCR to the public reads, then kept only in-frame beta chains. CDR3 protein sequences are deduplicated, and each keeps its most common genes and DNA. TCRdb's processing, not the authors' own work, is the source of the V and J calls. The sample table lists about 530,000 distinct CDR3 sequences, approximately 20% of them with a count of one. 0.4% to 0.6% of the sample is taken by the ten largest.

With respect to this clonotype: What antigen it recognizes has not been identified. No qualities accompany the bases; no much larger clone lies one base away.

The same sample was also studied in work on yellow fever vaccine responses in identical twins. Drawing on the second study: The T cell response to vaccination in identical twins was reported by the authors to appear partly convergent and partly personalized. In the study, vaccine-responding T cell clones were precisely tracked in identical twins.

Sequenced: CD4+ T cells sorted from blood. Recombination linked TRBV5-1 to TRBJ2-7; the D gene is perhaps TRBD2, from 5 matching bases. The TCR comes from a woman between 18 and 30 years old in good health. The CDR3 in this case is CASSLVRGYEQYF. The sequenced DNA: TGCGCCAGCAGCTTGGTTCGGGGTTACGAGCAGTACTTC.